What follows are 8 T cell receptor beta chains derived from one specimen sequenced in a study of blood T cell repertoires in COVID-19. Repertoires were generated with immunoSEQ multiplex PCR, while TCRdb's copy carries only in-frame clones and drops some. The data show a few hundred thousand clones, 87% seen once. The sample consisted of PBMCs or T cells enriched from blood (not recorded which). The receptors here all came from a woman in her 30s who had recovered from COVID-19.

The V gene is TRBV5-4, the J gene TRBJ1-1; 8 bases fit TRBD1. Unmatched junction bases numbered 10, after V lost 4 bases and J lost 5 bases. Germline V gives CDR1 SGHNT, CDR2 YYREEE (reference sequence). The CDR3 length is 15 residues. The CDR3 is CASSVSRGRETEAFF. The CDR3 DNA is TGTGCCAGCAGCGTAAGCAGGGGGCGGGAGACTGAAGCTTTCTTT.

This chain connects TRBV7-6 to TRBJ2-7; no definite D call. This CDR3 comprises 15 residues. CDR1 and CDR2 from the germline V gene are SGHVS and FNYEAQ. Trimming removed 2 bases from V and 6 bases from J, with 17 bases in between. CDR3 nucleotides: TGTGCCAGCAGCTTAAGGATTGAGACCCCAGGCGAGCAGTACTTC. It codes for CASSLRIETPGEQYF.

The chain joins TRBV5-1 to TRBJ2-1; D might be TRBD2 (5 bases). The CDR3 runs 15 residues. Trimming stripped 5 bases from V and 0 bases from J, with 12 bases between. Germline V gene lookup returns CDR1 SGHRS and CDR2 YFSETQ. CDR3 nucleotides: TGCGCCAGCAGGTTTGGAGAGGGCTCCTACAATGAGCAGTTCTTC. Protein sequence: CASRFGEGSYNEQFF.

This sequence joins TRBV19 and TRBJ1-2, with D possibly being TRBD1 (5 bases). The CDR3 covers 13 residues. Trimming removed 3 bases at V and 3 bases at J, with 8 bases between. Germline CDR1 reads LNHDA; CDR2 reads SQIVND (reference sequence). CDR3 nucleotide sequence: TGTGCCAGTAGTATTCAAGGGGACTATGGCTACACCTTC. Translation: CASSIQGDYGYTF.

This chain connects TRBV30 to TRBJ1-3; D is unresolved. Per the germline V gene, CDR1 is GTSNPN and CDR2 is SVGIG (reference sequence). V was clipped by 1 base and J by 0 bases, with 4 bases between them. This CDR3 has 13 amino acids. The CDR3 DNA sequence: TGTGCCTGGAGTGACACCTCTGGAAACACCATATATTTT. Translated, it gives CAWSDTSGNTIYF. The full variable domain, with the rest looked up from reference TRBV30 and TRBJ1-3, is SQTIHQWPATLVQPVGSPLSLECTVEGTSNPNLYWYRQAAGRGLQLLFYSVGIGQISSEVPQNLSASRPQDRQFILSSKKLLLSDSGFYLCAWSDTSGNTIYFGEGSWLTVV.

The J gene is TRBJ2-1, the V gene TRBV28, with D possibly matching TRBD2 (5 bases). The CDR3 extends over 13 amino acids. Trimming removed 8 bases at V and 7 bases at J, with 15 bases between. Germline assignment: CDR1 MDHEN and CDR2 SYDVKM. This CDR3 is CASDRRGYNEQFF. DNA of the CDR3: TGTGCCAGCGATAGACGAGGGTATAATGAGCAGTTCTTC. The full variable domain, completed using reference TRBV28 and TRBJ2-1, is DVKVTQSSRYLVKRTGEKVFLECVQDMDHENMFWYRQDPGLGLRLIYFSYDVKMKEKGDIPEGYSVSREKKERFSLILESASTNQTSMYLCASDRRGYNEQFFGPGTRLTVL.

This rearrangement joins TRBV6-5 to TRBJ1-2; the D is unclear. The CDR3 is 13 residues long. V gave up 10 bases and J gave up 4 bases, with 16 bases separating them. From germline, CDR1 is MNHEY and CDR2 SVGAGI. The DNA of the CDR3 is TGTGCCACCGTCCCCCGCGAGGTCTATGGCTACACCTTC. Its translation: CATVPREVYGYTF.

In its sample, this clone was seen a few times. Other DNA sequences in this sample translate to the same CDR3. The chain combines TRBV4-1 with TRBJ1-5; maybe TRBD1 (5 bases). Per germline, CDR1 MGHRA and CDR2 YSYEKL. Trimming cost V 3 bases and J 0 bases, with 9 bases left between them. The CDR3 has 15 residues. The CDR3 region has the DNA TGCGCCAGCAGCCAGGGGCCTCTTAGCAATCAGCCCCAGCATTTT. As protein: CASSQGPLSNQPQHF.